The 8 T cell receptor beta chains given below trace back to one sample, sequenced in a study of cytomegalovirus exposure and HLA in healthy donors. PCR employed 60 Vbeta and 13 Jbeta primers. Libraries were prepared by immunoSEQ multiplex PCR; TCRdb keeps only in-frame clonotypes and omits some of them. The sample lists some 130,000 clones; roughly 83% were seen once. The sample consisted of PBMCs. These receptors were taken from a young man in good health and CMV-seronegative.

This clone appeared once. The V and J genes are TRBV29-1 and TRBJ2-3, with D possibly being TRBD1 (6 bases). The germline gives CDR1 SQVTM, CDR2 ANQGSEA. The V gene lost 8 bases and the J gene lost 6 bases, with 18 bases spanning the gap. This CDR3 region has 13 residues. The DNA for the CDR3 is TGCAGCTCCAGGGGAGTTTTGAGGGATACGCAGTATTTT. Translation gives CSSRGVLRDTQYF.

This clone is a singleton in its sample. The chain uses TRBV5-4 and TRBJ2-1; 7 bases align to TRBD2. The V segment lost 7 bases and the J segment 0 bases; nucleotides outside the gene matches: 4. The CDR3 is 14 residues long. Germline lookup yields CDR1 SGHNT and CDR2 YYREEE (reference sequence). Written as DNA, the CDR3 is TGTGCCAGCTTCGGCGGGAGCTCCTACAATGAGCAGTTCTTC. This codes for CASFGGSSYNEQFF.

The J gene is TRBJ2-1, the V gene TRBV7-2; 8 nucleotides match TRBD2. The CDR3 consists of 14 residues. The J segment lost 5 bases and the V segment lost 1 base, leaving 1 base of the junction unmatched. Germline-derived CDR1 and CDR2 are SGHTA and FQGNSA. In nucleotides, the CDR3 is TGTGCCAGCAGCTTAGGTAGCGGGAACAATGAGCAGTTCTTC. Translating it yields CASSLGSGNNEQFF.

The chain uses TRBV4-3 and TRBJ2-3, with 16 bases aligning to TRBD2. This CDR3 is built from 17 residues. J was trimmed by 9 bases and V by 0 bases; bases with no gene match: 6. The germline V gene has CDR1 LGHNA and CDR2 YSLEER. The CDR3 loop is CASSQERSGLAGGTQYF. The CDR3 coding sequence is TGCGCCAGCAGCCAAGAACGGTCGGGACTAGCGGGAGGGACGCAGTATTTT.

The CDR3 bases are TGCGCCAGCAGCTTGGAGACAGGGTTCTACGAGCAGTACTTC. As protein: CASSLETGFYEQYF. The V gene is TRBV5-1, the J gene TRBJ2-7; 7 positions match TRBD1. Trimming at V came to 0 bases and at J to 3 bases, leaving 3 bases not matched to a gene. This CDR3 is 14 amino acids long. Germline CDR1 and CDR2: SGHRS and YFSETQ.

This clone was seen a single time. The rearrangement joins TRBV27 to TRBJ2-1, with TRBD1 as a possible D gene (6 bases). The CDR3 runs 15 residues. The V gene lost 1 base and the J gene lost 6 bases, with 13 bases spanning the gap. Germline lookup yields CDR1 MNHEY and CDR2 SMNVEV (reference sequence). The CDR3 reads CASSLFILGGNEQFF. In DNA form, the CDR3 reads TGTGCCAGCAGTTTATTTATCCTAGGGGGCAATGAGCAGTTCTTC.

This chain's CDR3 is CASSQLAGEFTDTQYF. In DNA form, the CDR3 reads TGTGCCAGCAGCCAACTAGCGGGAGAATTCACAGATACGCAGTATTTT. The chain employs TRBV4-2 and TRBJ2-3, with 10 bases that match TRBD2. V was pared by 2 bases and J by 2 bases, with 4 bases of the junction left unmatched. The CDR3 is 16 residues long. Germline V gene sequence: CDR1 LGHNA, CDR2 YNFKEQ.

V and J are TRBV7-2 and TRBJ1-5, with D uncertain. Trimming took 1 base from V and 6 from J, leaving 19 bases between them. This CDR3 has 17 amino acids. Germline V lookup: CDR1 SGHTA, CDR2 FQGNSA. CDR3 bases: TGTGCCAGCAGCTTAGAGTCTGGCTCCGGGGAAGCTCAGCCCCAGCATTTT. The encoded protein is CASSLESGSGEAQPQHF.